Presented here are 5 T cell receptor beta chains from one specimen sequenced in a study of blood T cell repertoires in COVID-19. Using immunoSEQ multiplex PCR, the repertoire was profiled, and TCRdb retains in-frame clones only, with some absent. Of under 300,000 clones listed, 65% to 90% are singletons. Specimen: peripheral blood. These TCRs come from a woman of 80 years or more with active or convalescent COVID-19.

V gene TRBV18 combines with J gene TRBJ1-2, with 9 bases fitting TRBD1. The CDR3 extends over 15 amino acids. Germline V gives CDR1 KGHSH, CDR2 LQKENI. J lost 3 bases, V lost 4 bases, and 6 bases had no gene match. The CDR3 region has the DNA TGTGCCAGCTCACAGGGACAGGGTGCTTACTATGGCTACACCTTC. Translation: CASSQGQGAYYGYTF.

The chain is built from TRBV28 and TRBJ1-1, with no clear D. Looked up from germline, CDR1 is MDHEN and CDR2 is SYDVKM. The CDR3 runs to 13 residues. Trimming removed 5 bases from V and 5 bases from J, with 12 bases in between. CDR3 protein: CASSLNRGTEAFF. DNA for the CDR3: TGTGCCAGCAGTCTAAACCGAGGGACTGAAGCTTTCTTT.

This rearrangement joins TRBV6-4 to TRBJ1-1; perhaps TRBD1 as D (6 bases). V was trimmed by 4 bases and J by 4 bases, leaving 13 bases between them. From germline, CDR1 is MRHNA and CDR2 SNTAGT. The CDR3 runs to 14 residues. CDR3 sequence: CASSAQGIRTEAFF. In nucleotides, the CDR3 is TGTGCCAGCAGTGCACAGGGTATCCGCACTGAAGCTTTCTTT.

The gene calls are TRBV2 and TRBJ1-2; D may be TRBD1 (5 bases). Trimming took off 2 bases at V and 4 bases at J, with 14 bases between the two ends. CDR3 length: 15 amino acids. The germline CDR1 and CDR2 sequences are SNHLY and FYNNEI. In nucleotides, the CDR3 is TGTGCCAGCAGTGAAATGAGCGGGACTCCCTATGGCTACACCTTC. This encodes CASSEMSGTPYGYTF.

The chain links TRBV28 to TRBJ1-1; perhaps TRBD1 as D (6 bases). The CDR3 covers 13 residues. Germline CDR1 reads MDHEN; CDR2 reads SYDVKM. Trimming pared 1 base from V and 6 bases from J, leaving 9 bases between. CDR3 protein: CASSLYQGPEAFF. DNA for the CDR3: TGTGCCAGCAGTTTATATCAGGGGCCTGAAGCTTTCTTT.